This T cell receptor beta chain was identified during a study of cytomegalovirus exposure and HLA in healthy donors. Study results and limitations: Most of the CMV-associated TCR beta chains (in a later analysis) appeared to be HLA-restricted.

Trimming took 6 bases from V and 5 from J, leaving 16 bases between them. The CDR3 extends over 14 amino acids. From germline, CDR1 is MNHEY and CDR2 SVGAGI. Concerning this clone: Antigen specificity is unknown.

In the PCR, 60 Vbeta and 13 Jbeta primers were used. In the original processing: A later analysis tallied about 80 million unique TCR beta chains, around 12 million of them shared. The protocol was immunoSEQ multiplex PCR, while the TCRdb copy is restricted to in-frame clones and leaves out a portion. V, J and clone size were drawn from that table, and D and trimming were deduced from the DNA. The table includes about 140,000 clones, just under 85% detected once. The TCR originated in a man aged 40-55 years in good health and CMV-seropositive. This sequence joins TRBV6-5 and TRBJ1-2; tentative D call: TRBD1 (6 bases). Material: PBMCs. In DNA, the CDR3 is TGTGCCAGCAGACCGGGGGGGGCGGCATATGGCTACACCTTC. Translated, it gives CASRPGGAAYGYTF.